This TCR beta chain is drawn from a study of blood T cell repertoires in COVID-19 (TCRdb year 2020). Background on the whole study: Samples covering the acute and convalescent phases of COVID-19 were provided by collaborators in the United States, Italy and Spain. The samples were drawn from two sources: the first 160 participants of the ongoing ImmuneRACE study, and 1,200 or so subjects contributed by 6 global collaborators. The material from the prospective study consisted of cDNA or gDNA derived from T cells, B-cell-depleted T cells, or PBMCs. Where available, HLA class I and class II types were taken from metadata supplied by the sample provider and were not determined by assay-based typing. The repertoires were released in a freely available public database intended as a resource for research on the immune response to SARS-CoV-2. The dataset comprised deeply sampled blood TCRbeta repertoires from subjects exposed to, actively infected with, or recovered from COVID-19. A de-identified subject ID, COVID-19 status, age in years and sex were almost always included in the sample metadata. Findings and caveats that apply to the study as a whole: Clinical and demographic metadata were provided uncurated, with the amount varying by source and participant.

TCRbeta CDR3 regions were amplified from genomic DNA by means of the immunoSEQ Assay, a bias-controlled multiplex PCR. In the paper's pipeline: The number of nucleated cells in each sample was estimated from the amplification of reference gene primers within the assay. To quantify the absolute abundance of each unique TCRbeta CDR3 rearrangement, sequence reads were collapsed and filtered. For each sample, productive Simpson clonality was calculated as the square root of Simpson's diversity index across productive rearrangements. What TCRdb holds here is the immuneACCESS table cut down to in-frame rearrangements. Part of the clones is not present; checked against another copy, under half of the missing clones reflect an unresolved V gene, and the others are unexplained. Clonal size and the V and J genes are those of that table, whereas D and trimming came from the DNA. A total of about 270,000 clones appear in this sample, 65% to 85% of them only once. 4.5% to 7% of the sample is taken by the ten largest.

Details on this clone: What this receptor recognizes is not known. One base away there is no much larger clone; base qualities are not given.

The collaborating institutions used their own protocols to collect whole blood in K2EDTA tubes. For TCRbeta analysis, collaborators shipped samples in one of three forms: frozen whole blood, isolated PBMCs, or DNA extracted from either of those sample types. The source of this sequence is an elderly man with acute or convalescent COVID-19. Specimen: peripheral blood.

The CDR3 protein is CSASSLAAPLVEQFF. The DNA sequence is given as TGCAGTGCTAGTTCTCTAGCGGCCCCGCTGGTTGAGCAGTTCTTC. This receptor chain uses TRBV20-1 and TRBJ2-1; the central 7 bases match TRBD2. As encoded in the germline V gene (reference sequence), CDR1 is DFQATT while CDR2 is SNEGSKA. Germline trimming amounts to 3 bases on V and 9 bases on J, with 14 as the count of junction bases outside the gene matches. From its cysteine to its phenylalanine, the CDR3 spans 15 amino acids. The read is trimmed to its CDR3 DNA, 45 bases read in frame from base 1.